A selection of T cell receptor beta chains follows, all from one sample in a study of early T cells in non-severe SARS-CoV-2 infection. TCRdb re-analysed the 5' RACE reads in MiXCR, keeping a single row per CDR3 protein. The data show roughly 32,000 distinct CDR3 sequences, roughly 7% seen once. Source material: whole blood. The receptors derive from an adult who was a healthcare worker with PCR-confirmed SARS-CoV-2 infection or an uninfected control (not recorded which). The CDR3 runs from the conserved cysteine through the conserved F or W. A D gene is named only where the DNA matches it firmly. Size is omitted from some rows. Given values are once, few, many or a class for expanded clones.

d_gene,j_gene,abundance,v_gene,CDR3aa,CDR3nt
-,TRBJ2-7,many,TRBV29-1,CSVGLGGNSYEQYF,TGCAGCGTGGGACTTGGGGGGAACTCCTACGAGCAGTACTTC
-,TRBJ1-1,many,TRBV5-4,CASSFGQGRLNTEAFF,TGTGCCAGCAGCTTCGGCCAGGGAAGATTGAACACTGAAGCTTTCTTT
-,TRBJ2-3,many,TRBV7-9,CASSLASADTQYF,TGTGCCAGCAGCTTAGCGTCGGCAGATACGCAGTATTTT
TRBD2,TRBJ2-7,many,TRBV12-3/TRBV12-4,CASSLEASGGYEQYF,TGTGCCAGCAGTTTAGAGGCTAGCGGTGGGTACGAGCAGTACTTC
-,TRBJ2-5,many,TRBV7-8,CASSEGVDLRETQYF,TGTGCCAGCAGCGAGGGGGTTGACCTGAGGGAGACCCAGTACTTC
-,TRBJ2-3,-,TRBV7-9,CASSPRGGPSDTQYF,TGTGCCAGCAGCCCCAGAGGAGGGCCGTCTGATACGCAGTATTTT
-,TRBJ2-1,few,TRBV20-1,CSASPGLASEQFF,TGCAGTGCTAGTCCCGGACTCGCTTCGGAGCAGTTCTTC
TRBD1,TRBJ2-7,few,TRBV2,CASRQQGWNEQYF,TGTGCCAGCAGGCAACAGGGGTGGAACGAGCAGTACTTC
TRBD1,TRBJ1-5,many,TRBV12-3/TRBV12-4,CASSGGQFNQPQHF,TGTGCCAGCAGTGGGGGACAGTTCAATCAGCCCCAGCATTTT
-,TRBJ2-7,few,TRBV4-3,CASSQDGGGEQYF,TGCGCCAGCAGCCAAGACGGGGGTGGCGAGCAGTACTTC
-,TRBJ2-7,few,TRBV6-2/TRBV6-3,CASSSDYRDQSRQYF,TGTGCCAGCAGTTCCGACTACCGGGACCAATCCCGGCAGTACTTC
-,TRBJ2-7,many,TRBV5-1,CASSPEPEAKIYEQYF,TGCGCCAGCAGTCCCGAACCGGAGGCAAAGATCTACGAGCAGTACTTC
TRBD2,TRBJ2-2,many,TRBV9,CASSVLSLAGVSGELFF,TGTGCCAGCAGCGTACTGAGTCTAGCGGGAGTGTCCGGGGAGCTGTTTTTT
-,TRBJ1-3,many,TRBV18,CASSPPGQLSENTIYF,TGTGCCAGCTCACCACCCGGACAGCTCTCTGAAAACACCATATATTTT
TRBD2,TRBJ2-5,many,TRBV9,CASSVGGLAGVPGETQYF,TGTGCCAGCAGCGTAGGGGGGCTAGCGGGAGTGCCTGGAGAGACCCAGTACTTC
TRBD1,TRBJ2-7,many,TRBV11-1,CASLGTGRYDEQYF,TGTGCCAGCCTTGGGACAGGGCGGTACGACGAGCAGTACTTC
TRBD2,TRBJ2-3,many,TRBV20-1,CSASLRTSGYQDTQYF,TGCAGTGCTAGCCTTAGAACTAGCGGATACCAAGATACGCAGTATTTT
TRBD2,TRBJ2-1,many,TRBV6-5,CASSYRLAGGDEQFF,TGTGCCAGCAGTTACCGACTAGCGGGAGGGGATGAGCAGTTCTTC
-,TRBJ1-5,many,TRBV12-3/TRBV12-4,CASSSQGSRNQPQHF,TGTGCCAGCAGTTCCCAGGGTTCTCGCAATCAGCCCCAGCATTTT
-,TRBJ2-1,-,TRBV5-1,CASSPLGGIQQFF,TGCGCCAGCAGCCCGCTCGGCGGGATTCAGCAGTTCTTC
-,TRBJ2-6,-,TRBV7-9,CASSLAVSGANVLTF,TGTGCCAGCAGCCTGGCGGTCTCTGGGGCCAACGTCCTGACTTTC
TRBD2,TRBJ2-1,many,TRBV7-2,CASSHGTSGNEQFF,TGTGCCAGCAGCCACGGGACTAGCGGCAATGAGCAGTTCTTC
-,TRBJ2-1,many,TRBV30,CAWSKGRGSEQFF,TGTGCCTGGAGTAAGGGTAGGGGGAGTGAGCAGTTCTTC
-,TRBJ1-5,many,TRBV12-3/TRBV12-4,CASTLGRGRQPQHF,TGTGCCAGCACCTTAGGCAGGGGCCGTCAGCCCCAGCATTTT
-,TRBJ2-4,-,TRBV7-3,CASSLTGAGNIQYF,TGTGCCAGCAGCTTAACCGGGGCCGGAAACATTCAGTACTTC
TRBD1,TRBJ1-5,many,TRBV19,CASTPEKGQINQPQHF,TGTGCCAGTACCCCGGAAAAGGGACAGATAAATCAGCCCCAGCATTTT
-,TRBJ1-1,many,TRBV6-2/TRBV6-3,CASSSLEGEAFF,TGTGCCAGCAGTTCCCTTGAGGGTGAAGCTTTCTTT
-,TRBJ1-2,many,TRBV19,CASSTDKNYGYTF,TGTGCCAGTAGTACCGACAAAAACTATGGCTACACCTTC
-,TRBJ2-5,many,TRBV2,CASRAGIVETQYF,TGTGCCAGCAGGGCGGGTATCGTAGAGACCCAGTACTTC
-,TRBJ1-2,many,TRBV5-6,CASSLGGPGYGYTF,TGTGCCAGCAGCTTGGGGGGACCCGGTTATGGCTACACCTTC
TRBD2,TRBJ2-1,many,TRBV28,CASTYPGLAGGQRDEQFF,TGTGCCAGCACCTACCCGGGACTAGCGGGAGGCCAGCGCGATGAGCAGTTCTTC
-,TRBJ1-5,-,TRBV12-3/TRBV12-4,CASSLALATYQPQHF,TGTGCCAGCAGTTTAGCGCTGGCAACTTATCAGCCCCAGCATTTT
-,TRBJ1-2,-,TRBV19,CASSIVAGDYGYTF,TGTGCCAGTAGTATAGTGGCAGGCGACTATGGCTACACCTTC
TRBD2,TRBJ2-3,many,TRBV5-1,CASGWLAGGPDTQYF,TGCGCCAGCGGGTGGCTAGCGGGAGGGCCAGATACGCAGTATTTT
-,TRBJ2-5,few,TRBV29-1,CSVVRLSETQYF,TGCAGCGTTGTCCGGCTGTCCGAGACCCAGTACTTC
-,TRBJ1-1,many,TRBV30,CAWSTSGPRRSRAFF,TGTGCCTGGAGTACCTCGGGACCGAGGAGGTCCCGAGCTTTCTTT
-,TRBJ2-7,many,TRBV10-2,CASRDPWEGGEQYF,TGCGCCAGCAGGGACCCGTGGGAGGGGGGGGAGCAGTACTTC
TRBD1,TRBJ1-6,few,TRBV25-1,CASSGSGQGKSPLHF,TGTGCCAGCAGTGGCTCAGGACAGGGGAAATCACCCCTCCACTTT
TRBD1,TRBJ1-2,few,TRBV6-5,CASISTGGARGYTF,TGTGCCAGCATATCGACAGGGGGCGCAAGGGGCTACACCTTC
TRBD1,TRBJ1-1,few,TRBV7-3,CASSLAGQGTEAFF,TGTGCCAGCAGCTTGGCGGGACAGGGGACTGAAGCTTTCTTT
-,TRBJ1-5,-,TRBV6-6,CASRGNRGAYNQPQHF,TGTGCCAGCAGGGGCAACCGGGGGGCCTACAATCAGCCCCAGCATTTT
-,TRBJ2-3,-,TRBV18,CASSPPGPRDTQYF,TGTGCCAGCTCACCTCCGGGTCCCCGGGATACGCAGTATTTT
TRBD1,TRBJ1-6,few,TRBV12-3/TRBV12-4,CASRRQGFENSPLHF,TGTGCCAGCAGGCGACAGGGGTTTGAGAATTCACCCCTCCACTTT
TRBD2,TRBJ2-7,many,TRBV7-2,CASSLTSAYSYEQYF,TGTGCCAGCAGCTTGACTAGCGCCTACTCCTACGAGCAGTACTTC
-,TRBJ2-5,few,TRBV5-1,CASSLVSGSETQYF,TGCGCCAGCAGCTTGGTATCAGGTTCCGAGACCCAGTACTTC
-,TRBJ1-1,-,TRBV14,CASSQSLGFGVYTEAFF,TGTGCCAGCAGCCAGTCTCTTGGGTTTGGGGTATACACTGAAGCTTTCTTT
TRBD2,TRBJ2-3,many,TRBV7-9,CASSRGLAGDSTDTQYF,TGTGCCAGCAGCCGGGGACTAGCGGGAGACTCGACAGATACGCAGTATTTT
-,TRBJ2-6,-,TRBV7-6,CASSPPGSGANVLTF,TGTGCCAGCAGTCCTCCAGGCTCTGGGGCCAACGTCCTGACTTTC
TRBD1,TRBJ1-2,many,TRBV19,CASSMLNTGTGHGYTF,TGTGCCAGTAGTATGCTTAACACCGGGACAGGGCACGGCTACACCTTC
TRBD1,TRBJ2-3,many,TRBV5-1,CASSLAPGQGRADTQYF,TGCGCCAGCAGCTTGGCCCCTGGACAGGGGAGGGCAGATACGCAGTATTTT
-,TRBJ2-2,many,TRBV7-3,CASSFASEAGELFF,TGTGCCAGCAGCTTCGCTAGCGAGGCCGGGGAGCTGTTTTTT